This is a list of T cell receptor beta chains from one sample in a study of shared clonotypes between healthy human individuals. Assay: immunoSEQ multiplex PCR; the TCRdb copy retains only in-frame clones and omits some. This table has roughly 600,000 clones, roughly 98% appearing once. The sequencing sample was made of naive CD8+ T cells sorted from blood. The receptors derive from a man aged 25 to 45 in good health. The CDR3 runs from the conserved cysteine through the conserved F or W. A D gene is named only where the DNA matches it firmly. Size is omitted from some rows. Given values are once, few, many or a class for expanded clones.

D gene	clone size	V gene	J gene	CDR3 DNA	CDR3 protein
.	.	TRBV25-1	TRBJ1-1	TGTGCCAGCAGTGAATTATCGTCCGTGAGCAATGAAGCTTTCTTT	CASSELSSVSNEAFF
TRBD2	.	TRBV27	TRBJ2-7	TGTGCCAGCAGTTTGAAGCTAGCGGCCTACGAGCAGTACTTC	CASSLKLAAYEQYF
.	once	TRBV9	TRBJ1-2	TGTGCCAGCACTTCGGACCATTATGGCTACACCTTC	CASTSDHYGYTF
TRBD2	.	TRBV10-3	TRBJ2-3	TGTGCCATCATTCCCCTAGCGGAACCCACAGATACGCAGTATTTT	CAIIPLAEPTDTQYF
TRBD1	.	TRBV5-6	TRBJ2-1	TGTGCCAGCAGACACCGGGACAGGGTTTTTTATGAGCAGTTCTTC	CASRHRDRVFYEQFF
.	.	TRBV5-4	TRBJ2-5	TGTGCCAGCAGCTTGGTCAAGGGGGTCCAAGAGACCCAGTACTTC	CASSLVKGVQETQYF
.	.	TRBV7-8	TRBJ2-7	TGTGCCAGCAGCTTAGGGGTGAGCTCCTACGAGCAGTACTTC	CASSLGVSSYEQYF
.	.	TRBV15	TRBJ1-5	TGTGCCACCAGCAGAGGTACAGGGAGTATTGAGCCCCAGCATTTT	CATSRGTGSIEPQHF
.	.	TRBV7-2	TRBJ2-5	TGTGCCAGCAGCTTAGAGAGGTACCAAGAGACCCAGTACTTC	CASSLERYQETQYF
.	.	TRBV7-2	TRBJ2-7	TGTGCCAGCAGCGCGACCTCATACGAGCAGTACTTC	CASSATSYEQYF
.	.	TRBV7-9	TRBJ1-2	TGTGCCAGCAGCTTAGGACCGACCAACTATGGCTACACCTTC	CASSLGPTNYGYTF
.	once	TRBV7-2	TRBJ2-3	TGTGCCAGCAGCCTGAGAACCGTTGACTGGGCAGATACGCAGTATTTT	CASSLRTVDWADTQYF
.	.	TRBV6-4	TRBJ1-2	TGTGCCAGCAGTGGAAGGCCAGCCCCAAATAACTATGGCTACACCTTC	CASSGRPAPNNYGYTF
.	.	TRBV6-5	TRBJ2-3	TGTGCCAGCAGTTACTACCTGGGAAGCACAGATACGCAGTATTTT	CASSYYLGSTDTQYF
TRBD1	.	TRBV6-5	TRBJ2-1	TGTGCCAGCAGTTACTCGAACAGGGGTGGGATTGAGCAGTTCTTC	CASSYSNRGGIEQFF
.	.	TRBV14	TRBJ2-1	TGTGCCAGCAGCCAAGCCCCGCAAGGTTGGTACAATGAGCAGTTCTTC	CASSQAPQGWYNEQFF
.	.	TRBV4-3	TRBJ2-1	TGCGCCAGCAGCCAAGATCCGCGTGAGCAGTTCTTC	CASSQDPREQFF
.	.	TRBV6-6	TRBJ2-1	TGTGCCAGCAGTTACCGCGATAGCTCCTACAATGAGCAGTTCTTC	CASSYRDSSYNEQFF
TRBD2	once	TRBV13	TRBJ2-1	TGTGCCAGCAGCTTAGCCCTAGCGGGAGATTACAATGAGCAGTTCTTC	CASSLALAGDYNEQFF
TRBD2	.	TRBV7-2	TRBJ2-2	TGTGCCAGCAGCCCGTCCCCCAGCGGGACCTACACCGGGGAGCTGTTTTTT	CASSPSPSGTYTGELFF
.	.	TRBV7-9	TRBJ2-3	TGTGCCAGCAGCTTAGCCGACAGTACAGATACGCAGTATTTT	CASSLADSTDTQYF
.	.	TRBV28	TRBJ2-6	TGTGCCAGCAGTTTCTCTCTACAGGAGCAACTGCTAGGGGCCAACGTCCTGACTTTC	CASSFSLQEQLLGANVLTF
TRBD1	.	TRBV29-1	TRBJ2-3	TGCAGCGTAGATCTCCCGGACAGGGGGGATACGCAGTATTTT	CSVDLPDRGDTQYF
TRBD1	.	TRBV29-1	TRBJ2-5	TGCAGCGCCGCGAGGACAGGACAAGAGACCCAGTACTTC	CSAARTGQETQYF
.	.	TRBV5-1	TRBJ2-7	TGCGCCAGCAGCTTGTACTCGGGGCCAGCCTACGAGCAGTACTTC	CASSLYSGPAYEQYF
.	.	TRBV5-1	TRBJ2-7	TGCGCCAGCAGCTTTGACAGGTCCTACGAGCAGTACTTC	CASSFDRSYEQYF
.	.	TRBV6-5	TRBJ2-2	TGTGCCAGCAGCCGAACAACAGGGTTACCCGGGGAGCTGTTTTTT	CASSRTTGLPGELFF
.	.	TRBV13	TRBJ1-2	TGTGCCAGCAGCTTACATCCCAGGGAGGGCTACACCTTC	CASSLHPREGYTF
.	.	TRBV5-6	TRBJ1-1	TGTGCCAGCAGCTTTGGGGGTCCTGAAGCTTTCTTT	CASSFGGPEAFF
.	.	TRBV27	TRBJ2-7	TGTGCCAGCAATCCCGCAGCACTCCAGAGTTTTGAGCAGTACTTC	CASNPAALQSFEQYF
.	.	TRBV9	TRBJ2-7	TGTGCCAGCAGCCTCACCGGGACACATTACGAGCAGTACTTC	CASSLTGTHYEQYF
.	once	TRBV10-3	TRBJ2-7	TGTGCCATCAAGGGCGAGAGCTACGAGCAGTACTTC	CAIKGESYEQYF
TRBD1	.	TRBV5-5	TRBJ2-7	TGTGCCAGCAGCTTGGACAGTGGGGACAGGGGCTACGAGCAGTACTTC	CASSLDSGDRGYEQYF
.	.	TRBV5-1	TRBJ2-7	TGCGCCAGCAGACGCCACCTAGAGACAGGGCGGGACTACGAGCAGTACTTC	CASRRHLETGRDYEQYF
.	.	TRBV27	TRBJ1-1	TGTGCCAGCAGTTCCCAAGTGGGTACCGAAGCTTTCTTT	CASSSQVGTEAFF